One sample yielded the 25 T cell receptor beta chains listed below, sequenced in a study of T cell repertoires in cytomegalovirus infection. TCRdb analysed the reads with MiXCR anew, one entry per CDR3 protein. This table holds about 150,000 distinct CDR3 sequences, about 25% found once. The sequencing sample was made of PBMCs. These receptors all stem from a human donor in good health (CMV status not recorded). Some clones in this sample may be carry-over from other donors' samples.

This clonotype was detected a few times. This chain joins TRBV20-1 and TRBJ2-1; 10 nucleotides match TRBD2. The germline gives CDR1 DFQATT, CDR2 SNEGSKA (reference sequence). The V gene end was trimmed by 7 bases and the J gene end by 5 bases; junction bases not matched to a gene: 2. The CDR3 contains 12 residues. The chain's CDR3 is CSGSGRNNEQFF. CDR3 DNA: TGCAGTGGTAGCGGGAGGAACAATGAGCAGTTCTTC.

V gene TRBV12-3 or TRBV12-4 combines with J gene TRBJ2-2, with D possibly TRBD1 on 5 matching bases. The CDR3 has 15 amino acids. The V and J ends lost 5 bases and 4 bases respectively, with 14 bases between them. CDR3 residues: CASSNRQTTTGELFF. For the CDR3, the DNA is TGTGCCAGCAGTAATCGACAGACAACCACCGGGGAGCTGTTTTTT.

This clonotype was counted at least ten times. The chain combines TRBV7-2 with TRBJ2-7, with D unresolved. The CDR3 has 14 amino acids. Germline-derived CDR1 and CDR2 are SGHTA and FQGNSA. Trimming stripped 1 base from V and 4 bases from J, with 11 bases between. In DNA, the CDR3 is TGTGCCAGCAGCTTAGAAAGAGGACGATACGAGCAGTACTTC. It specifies CASSLERGRYEQYF.

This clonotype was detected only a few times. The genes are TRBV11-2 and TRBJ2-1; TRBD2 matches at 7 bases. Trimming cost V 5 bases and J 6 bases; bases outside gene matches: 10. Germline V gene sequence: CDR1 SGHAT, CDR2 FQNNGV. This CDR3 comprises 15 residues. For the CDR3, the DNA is TGTGCCAGCAGCATTACCGGACTAGTTGGCAATGAGCAGTTCTTC. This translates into CASSITGLVGNEQFF.

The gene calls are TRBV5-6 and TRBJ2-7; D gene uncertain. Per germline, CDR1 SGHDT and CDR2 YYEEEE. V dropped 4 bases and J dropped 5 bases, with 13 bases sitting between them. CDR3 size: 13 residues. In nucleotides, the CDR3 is TGTGCCAGCAGCCGTCTTTTGGCCGACGAGCAGTACTTC. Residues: CASSRLLADEQYF.

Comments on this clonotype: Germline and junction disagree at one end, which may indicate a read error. This CDR3 is CVSSPPGVVRETQYF. In DNA form, the CDR3 reads TGTGTCAGCAGCCCACCGGGAGTAGTACGCGAGACCCAGTACTTC. J is TRBJ2-5 and V is TRBV7-2; TRBD2 is a possible D gene (6 bases). Germline V gene sequence: CDR1 SGHTA, CDR2 FQGNSA. The CDR3 totals 15 residues.

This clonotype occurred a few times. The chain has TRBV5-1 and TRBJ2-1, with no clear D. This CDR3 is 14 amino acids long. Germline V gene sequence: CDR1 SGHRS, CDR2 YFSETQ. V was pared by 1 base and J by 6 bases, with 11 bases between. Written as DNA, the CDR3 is TGCGCCAGCAGCTTGAAGTCACAATTCAATGAGCAGTTCTTC. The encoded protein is CASSLKSQFNEQFF.

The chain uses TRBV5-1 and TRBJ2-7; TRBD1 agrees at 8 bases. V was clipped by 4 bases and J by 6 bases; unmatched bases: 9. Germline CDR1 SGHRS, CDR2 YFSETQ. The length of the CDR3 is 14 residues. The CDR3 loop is CASSRTGTQGEQYF. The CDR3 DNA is TGCGCCAGCAGCCGGACAGGGACGCAGGGCGAGCAGTACTTC.

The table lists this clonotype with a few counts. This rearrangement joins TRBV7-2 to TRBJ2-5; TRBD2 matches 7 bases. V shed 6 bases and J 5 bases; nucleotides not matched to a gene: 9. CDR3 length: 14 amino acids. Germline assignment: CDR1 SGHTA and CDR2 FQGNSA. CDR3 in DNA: TGTGCCAGCAGGAAGGGCGGGAGCGTGGAGACCCAGTACTTC. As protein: CASRKGGSVETQYF.

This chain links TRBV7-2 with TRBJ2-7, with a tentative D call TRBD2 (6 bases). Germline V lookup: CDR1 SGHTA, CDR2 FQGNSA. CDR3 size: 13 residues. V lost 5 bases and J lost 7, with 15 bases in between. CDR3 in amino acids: CASSPGGGEEQYV. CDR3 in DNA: TGTGCCAGCAGCCCAGGAGGAGGGGAGGAGCAGTACGTC.

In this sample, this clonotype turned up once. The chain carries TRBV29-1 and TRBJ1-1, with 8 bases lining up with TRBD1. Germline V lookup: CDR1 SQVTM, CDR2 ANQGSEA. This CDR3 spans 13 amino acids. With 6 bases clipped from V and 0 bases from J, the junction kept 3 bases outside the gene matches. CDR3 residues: CSVRTGLNTEAFF. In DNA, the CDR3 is TGCAGCGTGAGGACAGGGTTGAACACTGAAGCTTTCTTT.

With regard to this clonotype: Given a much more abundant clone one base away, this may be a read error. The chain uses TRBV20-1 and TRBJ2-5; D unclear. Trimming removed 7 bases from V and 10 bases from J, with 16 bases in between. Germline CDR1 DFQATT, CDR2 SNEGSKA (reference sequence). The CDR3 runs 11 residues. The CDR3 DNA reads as TGCAGTGTGATCAGGAGTCAGAACCAGTACTTC. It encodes CSVIRSQNQYF.

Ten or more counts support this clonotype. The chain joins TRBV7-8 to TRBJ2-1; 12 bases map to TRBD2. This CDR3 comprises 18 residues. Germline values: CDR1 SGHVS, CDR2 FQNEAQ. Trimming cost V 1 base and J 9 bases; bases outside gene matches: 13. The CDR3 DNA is TGTGCCAGCAGCTTAGTTCTAGCGGGAGGGCCCTTAGGAGGTGAGCAGTTCTTC. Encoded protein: CASSLVLAGGPLGGEQFF.

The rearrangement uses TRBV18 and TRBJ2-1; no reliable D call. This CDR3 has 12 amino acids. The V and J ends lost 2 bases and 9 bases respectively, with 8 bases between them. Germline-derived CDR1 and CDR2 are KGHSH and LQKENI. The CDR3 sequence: CASSPSGVEQFF. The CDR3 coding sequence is TGTGCCAGCTCACCATCTGGGGTTGAGCAGTTCTTC.

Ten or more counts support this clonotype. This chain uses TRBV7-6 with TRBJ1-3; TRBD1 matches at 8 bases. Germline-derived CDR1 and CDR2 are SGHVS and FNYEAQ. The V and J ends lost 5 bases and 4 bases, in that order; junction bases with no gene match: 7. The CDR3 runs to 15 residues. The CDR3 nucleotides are TGTGCCAGCAGCCCGACAGGGGCGGGGGGAAACACCATATATTTT. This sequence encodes CASSPTGAGGNTIYF.

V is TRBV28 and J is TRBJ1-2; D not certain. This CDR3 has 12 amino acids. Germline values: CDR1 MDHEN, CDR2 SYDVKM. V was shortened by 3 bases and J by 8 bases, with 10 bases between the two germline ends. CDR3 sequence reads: CASSFSSIGYTF. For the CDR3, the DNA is TGTGCCAGCAGTTTCTCGAGTATCGGCTACACCTTC.

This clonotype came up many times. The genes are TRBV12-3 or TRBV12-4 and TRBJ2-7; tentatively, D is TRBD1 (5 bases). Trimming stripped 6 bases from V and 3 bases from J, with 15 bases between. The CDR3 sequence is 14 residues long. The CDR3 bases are TGTGCCAGCAGCCCTCCCGAAACAGGCTACGAGCAGTACTTC. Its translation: CASSPPETGYEQYF.

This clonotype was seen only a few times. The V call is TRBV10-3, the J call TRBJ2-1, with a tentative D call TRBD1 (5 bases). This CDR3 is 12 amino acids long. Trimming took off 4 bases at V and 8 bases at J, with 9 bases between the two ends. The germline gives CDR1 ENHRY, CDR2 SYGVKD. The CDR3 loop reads CAISGKGYEQFF. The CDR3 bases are TGTGCCATCAGTGGAAAGGGGTATGAGCAGTTCTTC.

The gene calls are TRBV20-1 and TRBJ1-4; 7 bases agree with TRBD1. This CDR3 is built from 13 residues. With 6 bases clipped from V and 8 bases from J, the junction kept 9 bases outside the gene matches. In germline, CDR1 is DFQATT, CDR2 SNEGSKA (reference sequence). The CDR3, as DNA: TGCAGTGCGGTAGACAGGGCGAGGGAAAAACTGTTTTTT. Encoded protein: CSAVDRAREKLFF.

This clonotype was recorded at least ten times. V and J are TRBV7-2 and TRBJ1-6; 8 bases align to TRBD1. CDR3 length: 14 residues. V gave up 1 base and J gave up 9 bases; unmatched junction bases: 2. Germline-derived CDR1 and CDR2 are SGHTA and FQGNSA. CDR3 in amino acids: CASSLGGQASPLHF. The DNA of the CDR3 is TGTGCCAGCAGCTTAGGGGGACAGGCTTCACCCCTCCACTTT.

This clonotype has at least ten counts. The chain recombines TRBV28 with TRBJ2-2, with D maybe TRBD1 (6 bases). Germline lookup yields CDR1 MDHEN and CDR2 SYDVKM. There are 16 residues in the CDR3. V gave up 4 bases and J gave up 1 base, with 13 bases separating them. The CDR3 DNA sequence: TGTGCCAGCAGTTGGGGGCGCCGGATGAACACCGGGGAGCTGTTTTTT. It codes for CASSWGRRMNTGELFF.

The CDR3 DNA reads TGTGCCAGCCAACACATGACAGGGGGCGGCACCGGGGAGCTGTTTTTT. Translating gives CASQHMTGGGTGELFF. The chain couples TRBV19 to TRBJ2-2; 10 bases are shared with TRBD1. The CDR3 runs 16 residues. V lost 9 bases and J lost 4; bases outside the gene matches: 11. The germline gives CDR1 LNHDA, CDR2 SQIVND (reference sequence).

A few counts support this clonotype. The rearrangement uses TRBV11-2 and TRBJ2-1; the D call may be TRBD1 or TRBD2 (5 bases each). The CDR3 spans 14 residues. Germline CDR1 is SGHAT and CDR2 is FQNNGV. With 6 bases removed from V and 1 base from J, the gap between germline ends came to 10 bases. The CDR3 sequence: CASRGDISYNEQFF. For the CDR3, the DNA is TGTGCCAGCAGGGGGGATATTTCCTACAATGAGCAGTTCTTC.

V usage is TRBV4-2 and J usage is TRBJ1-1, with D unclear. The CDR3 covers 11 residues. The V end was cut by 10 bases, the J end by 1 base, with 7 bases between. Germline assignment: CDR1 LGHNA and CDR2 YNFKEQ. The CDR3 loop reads CATGPNTEAFF. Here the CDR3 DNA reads TGTGCCACTGGACCGAACACTGAAGCTTTCTTT.

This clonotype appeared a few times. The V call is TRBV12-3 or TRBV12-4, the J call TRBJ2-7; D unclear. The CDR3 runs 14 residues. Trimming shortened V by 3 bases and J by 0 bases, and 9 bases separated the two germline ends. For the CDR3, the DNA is TGTGCCAGCAGTTTTGGCCCGAGCTCCTACGAGCAGTACTTC. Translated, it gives CASSFGPSSYEQYF.